This entry is about one T cell receptor (beta chain). CDR3 length equals 15 residues. From germline, CDR1 is LGHNA and CDR2 YSLEER. V was cut by 1 base and J by 0 bases, with 10 bases left in between. In the authors' workflow: Reference gene primers were amplified, and this amplification served to estimate nucleated cell counts. Sequencing used immunoSEQ multiplex PCR; TCRdb keeps in-frame clones, though not all of them. V and J calls and clone size are those listed in that table; D and trimming were worked out from the DNA. The sample has about 170,000 clones, around 90% seen once. These data are taken from a study of blood T cell repertoires in COVID-19. For the study at large: Sites in the United States, Italy and Spain provided acute and convalescent COVID-19 samples. PBMCs, B-cell-depleted T cells, or T cells were the source of the cDNA or gDNA that made up the material.

The receptor's source is a man between 60 and 70 years old with acute or convalescent COVID-19. V is TRBV4-3 and J is TRBJ2-7; the D gene is possibly TRBD2 (5 bases). Sequenced: peripheral blood. The CDR3 coding sequence is TGCGCCAGCAGCCAAGGGTTAGCGAGCTCCTACGAGCAGTACTTC. Translated: CASSQGLASSYEQYF.